What follows are 13 T cell receptor beta chains derived from one specimen sequenced in a study of blood T cell repertoires in COVID-19. Repertoires were generated with immunoSEQ multiplex PCR, while TCRdb's copy carries only in-frame clones and drops some. The table has a few hundred thousand clones, less than 90% seen once. The sample consisted of peripheral blood. These receptors all stem from a woman older than 75 with COVID-19, enrolled during active disease.

About this clone itself: Germline and junction disagree at one end, which may indicate a read error. The V gene is TRBV29-1, the J gene TRBJ1-1, with D unresolved. CDR3 length equals 12 residues. CDR1 SQVTM and CDR2 ANQGSEA come from the germline V gene. CDR3 residues: CSVLDGRGFVIF. In DNA form, the CDR3 reads TGCAGCGTATTGGATGGGCGCGGGTTTGTGATCTTT.

The chain couples TRBV28 to TRBJ1-5, with a weak D call TRBD1 (6 bases). This CDR3 is built from 15 residues. Trimming removed 2 bases at V and 7 bases at J, with 15 bases between. Looked up from germline, CDR1 is MDHEN and CDR2 is SYDVKM. The CDR3 protein is CASSLTSGGRQPQHF. The CDR3 DNA sequence: TGTGCCAGCAGTTTAACTTCTGGGGGCAGGCAGCCCCAGCATTTT.

V gene TRBV7-9 combines with J gene TRBJ1-1, with 8 bases identical to TRBD1. The V gene end was trimmed by 2 bases and the J gene end by 1 base; junction bases not matched to a gene: 3. The CDR3 loop spans 15 amino acids. The germline V gene encodes CDR1 SEHNR and CDR2 FQNEAQ (reference sequence). The CDR3 sequence is CASSLQGASNTEAFF. CDR3 in DNA: TGTGCCAGCAGCTTACAGGGGGCATCGAACACTGAAGCTTTCTTT. The whole variable domain, remainder taken from reference TRBV7-9 and TRBJ1-1, is DTGVSQNPRHKITKRGQNVTFRCDPISEHNRLYWYRQTLGQGPEFLTYFQNEAQLEKSRLLSDRFSAERPKGSFSTLEIQRTEQGDSAMYLCASSLQGASNTEAFFGQGTRLTVV.

The chain is built from TRBV6-5 and TRBJ1-1; D not resolved. The V gene's germline CDR1 is MNHEY and CDR2 SVGAGI. Trimming pared 2 bases from V and 8 bases from J, leaving 12 bases between. The CDR3 runs to 13 residues. In nucleotides, the CDR3 is TGTGCCAGCAGTTACCGAACAGCAAAGGAAGCTTTCTTT. It translates to CASSYRTAKEAFF.

The chain employs TRBV7-6 and TRBJ2-7; the match to TRBD2 covers 11 bases. The CDR3 is 18 amino acids. In germline, CDR1 is SGHVS, CDR2 FNYEAQ. Trimming removed 2 bases from V and 1 base from J; junction bases left unmatched: 10. Here the CDR3 DNA reads TGTGCCAGCAGCTTACGGGTCCTGACTAGCGGGGTATCCTACGAGCAGTACTTC. Protein: CASSLRVLTSGVSYEQYF.

This clone was counted a single time. The J gene is TRBJ2-7, the V gene TRBV7-2; TRBD1 matches 7 bases. CDR3 length: 16 amino acids. From germline, CDR1 is SGHTA and CDR2 FQGNSA. V dropped 1 base and J dropped 7; count of bases not matched to a gene: 13. In nucleotides, the CDR3 is TGTGCCAGCAGCTTAGAGCGAGGGGGCGGCTCTGGTGAGCAGTACTTC. Protein sequence: CASSLERGGGSGEQYF. The whole variable domain, remainder taken from reference TRBV7-2 and TRBJ2-7, is GAGVSQSPSNKVTEKGKDVELRCDPISGHTALYWYRQSLGQGLEFLIYFQGNSAPDKSGLPSDRFSAERTGGSVSTLTIQRTQQEDSAVYLCASSLERGGGSGEQYFGPGTRLTVT.

The V gene is TRBV7-9, the J gene TRBJ1-2; 9 bases match TRBD1. Germline values: CDR1 SEHNR, CDR2 FQNEAQ (reference sequence). Losses at the gene ends were 3 bases for V and 2 bases for J; bases not matched to a gene: 10. The CDR3 totals 17 residues. The CDR3 DNA follows: TGTGCCAGCAGCTTTCCGACCCCCGGGACAGGGAACTATGGCTACACCTTC. Its translation: CASSFPTPGTGNYGYTF.

This chain joins TRBV27 and TRBJ2-5; TRBD2 matches at 9 bases. CDR1 and CDR2 from the germline V gene are MNHEY and SMNVEV (reference sequence). Trimming removed 6 bases from V and 2 bases from J; junction bases left unmatched: 4. This CDR3 has 14 amino acids. The CDR3 region is CASSGLAKQETQYF. CDR3 bases: TGTGCCAGCAGCGGACTAGCGAAACAAGAGACCCAGTACTTC.

The V call is TRBV5-1, the J call TRBJ2-3; TRBD2 aligns across 10 bases. The length of the CDR3 is 17 residues. Germline V gene sequence: CDR1 SGHRS, CDR2 YFSETQ. Trimming removed 4 bases from V and 4 bases from J; junction bases left unmatched: 12. The DNA for the CDR3 is TGCGCCAGCAGCCCGCAACTGCTAGCGGGGGCCCCAGATACGCAGTATTTT. Translated: CASSPQLLAGAPDTQYF.

V and J are TRBV30 and TRBJ1-4; D may be TRBD1 (6 bases). This CDR3 is 14 amino acids long. From germline, CDR1 is GTSNPN and CDR2 SVGIG (reference sequence). The germline V and J ends were trimmed by 5 bases and 5 bases, with 15 bases remaining between them. The CDR3 protein is CAWQIGGGNEKLFF. The CDR3 nucleotides are TGTGCCTGGCAAATAGGGGGGGGAAATGAAAAACTGTTTTTT.

The chain is built from TRBV28 and TRBJ1-5; tentative D call: TRBD1 (6 bases). Trimming took 5 bases from V and 7 from J, leaving 9 bases between them. The CDR3 runs 12 residues. The V gene's germline CDR1 is MDHEN and CDR2 SYDVKM. CDR3 sequence: CASSKGVQPQHF. DNA of the CDR3: TGTGCCAGCAGTAAGGGGGTCCAGCCCCAGCATTTT.

This clone appeared a few times. Here the CDR3 DNA reads TGTGCCAGCAGTTCCGACAGGGTGAACACTGAAGCTTTCTTT. This translates into CASSSDRVNTEAFF. The rearrangement joins TRBV6-5 to TRBJ1-1; 7 bases are shared with TRBD1. The CDR3 contains 14 residues. Germline V lookup: CDR1 MNHEY, CDR2 SVGAGI. Trimming removed 4 bases from V and 0 bases from J; junction bases left unmatched: 2.

CDR3 DNA sequence: TGTGCCAGCCAGGCGGGGGCGCTCGATGGCTACACCTTC. This encodes CASQAGALDGYTF. V usage is TRBV7-9 and J usage is TRBJ1-2; possible D gene TRBD1, 6 bases. This CDR3 spans 13 amino acids. V was pared by 8 bases and J by 6 bases, with 16 bases between. CDR1 is SEHNR and CDR2 is FQNEAQ in the germline V gene (reference sequence).